The rows below give T cell receptor beta chains drawn from one sample of a study of T cell clonotyping in hematopoietic cell transplantation. Sequencing was performed with immunoSEQ multiplex PCR; in TCRdb, only in-frame clones are kept and a portion is missing. The sample records roughly 48,000 clones, about four fifths being singletons. The sequences come from peripheral blood mononuclear cells, collected before stem cell transplant. Source of these receptors: a man aged 60 to 75 with myelodysplastic syndrome. Some clones in this sample may be carry-over from other donors' samples. CDR3s include the opening cysteine and the closing phenylalanine or tryptophan. A D gene is named only where the DNA matches it firmly. Expanded clones are given a class, and other clones once, few, many or no size at all.

D gene: .; clone size: .; J gene: TRBJ1-6; V gene: TRBV27; CDR3 DNA: TGTGCCAGCAGTTCCCGGGCCCGCTATAATTCACCCCTCCACTTT; CDR3 protein: CASSSRARYNSPLHF
D gene: TRBD2; clone size: .; J gene: TRBJ2-1; V gene: TRBV7-6; CDR3 DNA: TGTGCCAGCAGCTTAATACTAGCGGGGGGCAATGAGCAGTTCTTC; CDR3 protein: CASSLILAGGNEQFF
D gene: TRBD1; clone size: .; J gene: TRBJ1-5; V gene: TRBV19; CDR3 DNA: TGTGCCAGTTCCGGGACAGGGATGGGTCAGCCCCAGCATTTT; CDR3 protein: CASSGTGMGQPQHF
D gene: .; clone size: .; J gene: TRBJ2-7; V gene: TRBV5-6; CDR3 DNA: TGTGCCAGCAGCCCCACGCATCACTCCTACGAGCAGTACTTC; CDR3 protein: CASSPTHHSYEQYF
D gene: .; clone size: few; J gene: TRBJ2-7; V gene: TRBV19; CDR3 DNA: TGTGCCAGTATGAATGGTAGTCGAGCAGGCCCCGGTTCCTACGAGCAGTACTTC; CDR3 protein: CASMNGSRAGPGSYEQYF
D gene: .; clone size: .; J gene: TRBJ1-3; V gene: TRBV9; CDR3 DNA: TGTGCCAGCAGCGTACAGGGGAATTCTGGAAACACCATATATTTT; CDR3 protein: CASSVQGNSGNTIYF
D gene: TRBD1; clone size: few; J gene: TRBJ1-5; V gene: TRBV28; CDR3 DNA: TGTGCCAGCAGTTACAGGGGAATGGGCAATCAGCCCCAGCATTTT; CDR3 protein: CASSYRGMGNQPQHF
D gene: TRBD1; clone size: .; J gene: TRBJ1-1; V gene: TRBV7-2; CDR3 DNA: TGTGCCAGCAGCTTGATTACAGGGGGCACTGAAGCTTTCTTT; CDR3 protein: CASSLITGGTEAFF
D gene: .; clone size: .; J gene: TRBJ2-3; V gene: TRBV7-8; CDR3 DNA: TGTGCCAGCAGCTTAGACTCAGAGTCTGGCAGCACAGATACGCAGTATTTT; CDR3 protein: CASSLDSESGSTDTQYF
D gene: .; clone size: .; J gene: TRBJ2-3; V gene: TRBV11-2; CDR3 DNA: TGTGCCAGCAGCCCTCTTTTCCGGGGGCATGTGACAGATACGCAGTATTTT; CDR3 protein: CASSPLFRGHVTDTQYF
D gene: .; clone size: .; J gene: TRBJ2-2; V gene: TRBV5-1; CDR3 DNA: TGCGCCAGCAGCTTAACCCCGATTAGAGAAAACACCGGGGAGCTGTTTTTT; CDR3 protein: CASSLTPIRENTGELFF
D gene: TRBD2; clone size: once; J gene: TRBJ2-5; V gene: TRBV13; CDR3 DNA: TGTGCCAGCAGCTTAGGAGCACGTGGGGGGGGAGAGACCCAGTACTTC; CDR3 protein: CASSLGARGGGETQYF
D gene: TRBD1; clone size: .; J gene: TRBJ2-7; V gene: TRBV2; CDR3 DNA: TGTGCCAGCAGTTACGACAGGGTGTACGAGCAGTACTTC; CDR3 protein: CASSYDRVYEQYF
D gene: .; clone size: .; J gene: TRBJ1-2; V gene: TRBV27; CDR3 DNA: TGTGCCAGCAGCCCTAGTGGGGGACACCACTATGGCTACACCTTC; CDR3 protein: CASSPSGGHHYGYTF
D gene: TRBD1; clone size: .; J gene: TRBJ2-2; V gene: TRBV28; CDR3 DNA: TGTGCCAGCAGTTTTACAGGGGGCTCTGCCGGGGAGCTGTTTTTT; CDR3 protein: CASSFTGGSAGELFF
D gene: .; clone size: .; J gene: TRBJ2-5; V gene: TRBV2; CDR3 DNA: TGTGCCAGCATGATCCAAGAGACCCAGTACTTC; CDR3 protein: CASMIQETQYF
D gene: .; clone size: .; J gene: TRBJ2-7; V gene: TRBV6-5; CDR3 DNA: TGTGCCAGCCAGGGGGGGATAGGGGTCTACGAGCAGTACTTC; CDR3 protein: CASQGGIGVYEQYF
D gene: .; clone size: .; J gene: TRBJ1-4; V gene: TRBV7-2; CDR3 DNA: TGTGCCAGCACACCGGGCGGGGAACCTAATGAAAAACTGTTTTTT; CDR3 protein: CASTPGGEPNEKLFF
D gene: .; clone size: .; J gene: TRBJ1-2; V gene: TRBV29-1; CDR3 DNA: TGCAGCGTGGGCTTAGGTAGGGATGGCTACACCTTC; CDR3 protein: CSVGLGRDGYTF
D gene: .; clone size: .; J gene: TRBJ2-7; V gene: TRBV2; CDR3 DNA: TGTGCCAGCAGAGGTTGGAGCGAGCAGTACTTC; CDR3 protein: CASRGWSEQYF
D gene: .; clone size: .; J gene: TRBJ2-1; V gene: TRBV5-4; CDR3 DNA: TGTGCCAGCAGCTTCGGAGCTGTGGCTCGAGAGCAGTTCTTC; CDR3 protein: CASSFGAVAREQFF
D gene: .; clone size: few; J gene: TRBJ1-6; V gene: TRBV7-9; CDR3 DNA: TGTGCCAGCAGACCAAAACTCCGGACAGAGGGGCCTAATTCACCCCTCCACTTT; CDR3 protein: CASRPKLRTEGPNSPLHF
D gene: TRBD1; clone size: .; J gene: TRBJ2-5; V gene: TRBV10-3; CDR3 DNA: TGTGCCATCAGTGGGGATGTCGGACAGGAAGATAGAGAGACCCAGTACTTC; CDR3 protein: CAISGDVGQEDRETQYF
D gene: .; clone size: .; J gene: TRBJ1-5; V gene: TRBV19; CDR3 DNA: TGTGCCAGTAGTGACTTTACGGGGCCAGGCAATCAGCCCCAGCATTTT; CDR3 protein: CASSDFTGPGNQPQHF
D gene: .; clone size: .; J gene: TRBJ2-7; V gene: TRBV10-3; CDR3 DNA: TGTGCCATCAGTGAGGGCCAGGCCTACGAGCAGTACTTC; CDR3 protein: CAISEGQAYEQYF
D gene: .; clone size: .; J gene: TRBJ1-1; V gene: TRBV2; CDR3 DNA: TGTGCCAGCAGTGAAGGACTCAGGGAGTACACTGAAGCTTTCTTT; CDR3 protein: CASSEGLREYTEAFF
D gene: TRBD1; clone size: once; J gene: TRBJ2-2; V gene: TRBV28; CDR3 DNA: TGTGCCAGCAGACGTGGGACAGGGGGACCCGGGGAGCTGTTTTTT; CDR3 protein: CASRRGTGGPGELFF
D gene: .; clone size: .; J gene: TRBJ1-5; V gene: TRBV5-6; CDR3 DNA: TGTGCCAGCAGCTTGGCCACGGGAGAAATCAATCAGCCCCAGCATTTT; CDR3 protein: CASSLATGEINQPQHF
D gene: .; clone size: few; J gene: TRBJ2-5; V gene: TRBV7-2; CDR3 DNA: TGTGCCAGCAGCCGATACCAGGGAGGCAGGAGGTTAGAGACCCAGTACTTC; CDR3 protein: CASSRYQGGRRLETQYF
D gene: .; clone size: once; J gene: TRBJ1-6; V gene: TRBV2; CDR3 DNA: TGTGCCAGCAGCGGGGACTCGCGGAATTCACCCCTCCACTTT; CDR3 protein: CASSGDSRNSPLHF
D gene: .; clone size: once; J gene: TRBJ1-2; V gene: TRBV4-3; CDR3 DNA: TGCGCCAGCAGCCAAGATCCAGGGATCCAATATGGCTACACCTTC; CDR3 protein: CASSQDPGIQYGYTF
D gene: .; clone size: .; J gene: TRBJ2-3; V gene: TRBV4-3; CDR3 DNA: TGCGCCAGCAGCCAAGATCCACGCGGCTTCCCAGATACGCAGTATTTT; CDR3 protein: CASSQDPRGFPDTQYF
D gene: TRBD2; clone size: .; J gene: TRBJ2-2; V gene: TRBV19; CDR3 DNA: TGTGCCAGTAGTAAGGTAGCGGGGCTGAACACCGGGGAGCTGTTTTTT; CDR3 protein: CASSKVAGLNTGELFF
D gene: .; clone size: .; J gene: TRBJ1-6; V gene: TRBV27; CDR3 DNA: TGTGCCGTTTGCGAGACAATGGGTTCACCCCTCCACTTT; CDR3 protein: CAVCETMGSPLHF
D gene: .; clone size: few; J gene: TRBJ1-2; V gene: TRBV6-5; CDR3 DNA: TGTGCCAGCAGTTACTTCGGGGGTAATGGCTACACCTTC; CDR3 protein: CASSYFGGNGYTF
D gene: .; clone size: .; J gene: TRBJ1-1; V gene: TRBV9; CDR3 DNA: TGTGCCAGCAGCGTAGAGGTGAACACTGAAGCTTTCTTT; CDR3 protein: CASSVEVNTEAFF
D gene: .; clone size: .; J gene: TRBJ1-2; V gene: TRBV19; CDR3 DNA: TGTGCCAGTAGTATTTTCGATGACTATGGCTACACCTTC; CDR3 protein: CASSIFDDYGYTF
D gene: .; clone size: .; J gene: TRBJ1-4; V gene: TRBV7-8; CDR3 DNA: TGTGCCAGCAGCTTTATCGAGGGCGAAAAACTGTTTTTT; CDR3 protein: CASSFIEGEKLFF
D gene: .; clone size: .; J gene: TRBJ1-1; V gene: TRBV5-6; CDR3 DNA: TGTGCCAGCAGCCCACTTAACAGGAACACTGAAGCTTTCTTT; CDR3 protein: CASSPLNRNTEAFF
D gene: .; clone size: once; J gene: TRBJ1-2; V gene: TRBV6-5; CDR3 DNA: TGTGCCAGCAGGGCCCGGGCAGGCGTCTATGGCTACACCTTC; CDR3 protein: CASRARAGVYGYTF
D gene: .; clone size: .; J gene: TRBJ2-2; V gene: TRBV19; CDR3 DNA: TGTGCCAGTAATCCTCCGGTGGGGCGGAACACCGGGGAGCTGTTTTTT; CDR3 protein: CASNPPVGRNTGELFF
D gene: .; clone size: .; J gene: TRBJ1-2; V gene: TRBV7-6; CDR3 DNA: TGTGCCAGCAGCTTAGTCGCAACGGGACACCGAAATAGCTATGGCTACACCTTC; CDR3 protein: CASSLVATGHRNSYGYTF
D gene: TRBD1; clone size: .; J gene: TRBJ1-2; V gene: TRBV28; CDR3 DNA: TGTGCCAGCAGACAAGGAGGGACAGGGGATAACTATGGCTACACCTTC; CDR3 protein: CASRQGGTGDNYGYTF
D gene: .; clone size: .; J gene: TRBJ2-3; V gene: TRBV19; CDR3 DNA: TGTGCCAGTAGTCCCCGGGGGGCCACAGATACGCAGTATTTT; CDR3 protein: CASSPRGATDTQYF
D gene: .; clone size: .; J gene: TRBJ2-2; V gene: TRBV30; CDR3 DNA: TGTGCCTGGAGTGTAAGGAACACCGGGGAGCTGTTTTTT; CDR3 protein: CAWSVRNTGELFF
D gene: .; clone size: .; J gene: TRBJ2-5; V gene: TRBV19; CDR3 DNA: TGTGCCAGTAGTAGCGGGACAAAAAAAGAGACCCAGTACTTC; CDR3 protein: CASSSGTKKETQYF
D gene: .; clone size: .; J gene: TRBJ2-7; V gene: TRBV11-2; CDR3 DNA: TGTGCCAGCAGTCTAGCCAGGTCCTACGAGCAGTACTTC; CDR3 protein: CASSLARSYEQYF
D gene: .; clone size: .; J gene: TRBJ1-2; V gene: TRBV7-2; CDR3 DNA: TGTGCCAGCAGCTTAGCGGGGAGGGAGTCTGGCTACACCTTC; CDR3 protein: CASSLAGRESGYTF
D gene: TRBD1; clone size: once; J gene: TRBJ1-5; V gene: TRBV6-1; CDR3 DNA: TGTGCCAGCAGTGAAGGGACAGGGCTACAGCCCCAGCATTTT; CDR3 protein: CASSEGTGLQPQHF
D gene: .; clone size: .; J gene: TRBJ2-5; V gene: TRBV7-9; CDR3 DNA: TGTGCCAGCAGCTTAAATCTCGGGGGACAAGAGACCCAGTACTTC; CDR3 protein: CASSLNLGGQETQYF
D gene: .; clone size: few; J gene: TRBJ2-3; V gene: TRBV7-9; CDR3 DNA: TGTGCCAGCAGCTCCGCGGCTGGATCAGATACGCAGTATTTT; CDR3 protein: CASSSAAGSDTQYF
D gene: .; clone size: .; J gene: TRBJ1-1; V gene: TRBV29-1; CDR3 DNA: TGCAGCGTTGAAGATCGTGGTAGGGGCACTGAAGCTTTCTTT; CDR3 protein: CSVEDRGRGTEAFF
D gene: .; clone size: .; J gene: TRBJ1-1; V gene: TRBV27; CDR3 DNA: TGTGCCAGCAGCCGGAGGGCTTTGGGGACTGAAGCTTTCTTT; CDR3 protein: CASSRRALGTEAFF
D gene: .; clone size: .; J gene: TRBJ2-3; V gene: TRBV25-1; CDR3 DNA: TGTGCCAGCAGTGAATTCCCAGATACGCAGTATTTT; CDR3 protein: CASSEFPDTQYF
D gene: TRBD1; clone size: .; J gene: TRBJ2-5; V gene: TRBV2; CDR3 DNA: TGTGCCAGCAGTAAAAGACAGGGAGAAGAGACCCAGTACTTC; CDR3 protein: CASSKRQGEETQYF